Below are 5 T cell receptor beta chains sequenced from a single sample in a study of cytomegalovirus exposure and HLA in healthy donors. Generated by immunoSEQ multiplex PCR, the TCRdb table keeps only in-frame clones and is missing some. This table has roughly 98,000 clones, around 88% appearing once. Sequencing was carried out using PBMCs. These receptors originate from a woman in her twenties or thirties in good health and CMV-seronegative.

This CDR3 reads CASDHSGTSRLNEQFF. CDR3 bases: TGCGCCAGCGACCATTCCGGGACTAGCAGGTTAAATGAGCAGTTCTTC. The V and J genes are TRBV5-1 and TRBJ2-1, with TRBD2 matching 9 bases. With 7 bases clipped from V and 7 bases from J, the junction kept 15 bases outside the gene matches. CDR1 and CDR2 from the germline V gene are SGHRS and YFSETQ. The CDR3 contains 16 residues.

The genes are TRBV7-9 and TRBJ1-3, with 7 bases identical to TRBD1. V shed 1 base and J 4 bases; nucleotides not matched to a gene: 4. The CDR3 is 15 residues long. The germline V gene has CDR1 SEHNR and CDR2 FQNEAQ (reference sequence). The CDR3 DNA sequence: TGTGCCAGCAGCTTAGAGGGGGCGCAGGGAAACACCATATATTTT. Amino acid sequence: CASSLEGAQGNTIYF.

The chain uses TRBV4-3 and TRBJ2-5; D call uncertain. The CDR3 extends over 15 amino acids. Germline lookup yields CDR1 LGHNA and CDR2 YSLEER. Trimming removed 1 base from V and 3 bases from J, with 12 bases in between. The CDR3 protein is CASSQGGTPEETQYF. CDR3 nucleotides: TGCGCCAGCAGCCAAGGAGGAACTCCTGAAGAGACCCAGTACTTC.

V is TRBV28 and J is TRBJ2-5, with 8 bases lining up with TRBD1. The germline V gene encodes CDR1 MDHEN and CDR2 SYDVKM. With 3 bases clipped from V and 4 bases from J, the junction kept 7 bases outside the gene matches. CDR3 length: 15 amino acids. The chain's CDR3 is CASSLVRQGRETQYF. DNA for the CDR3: TGTGCCAGCAGTTTGGTCCGACAGGGGAGAGAGACCCAGTACTTC.

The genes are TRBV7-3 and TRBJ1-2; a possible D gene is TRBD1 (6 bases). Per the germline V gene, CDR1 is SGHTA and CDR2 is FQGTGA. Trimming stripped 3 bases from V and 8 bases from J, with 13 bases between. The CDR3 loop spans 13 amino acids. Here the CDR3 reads CASSFTGLWGYTF. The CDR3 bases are TGTGCCAGCAGCTTCACAGGGCTTTGGGGCTACACCTTC.